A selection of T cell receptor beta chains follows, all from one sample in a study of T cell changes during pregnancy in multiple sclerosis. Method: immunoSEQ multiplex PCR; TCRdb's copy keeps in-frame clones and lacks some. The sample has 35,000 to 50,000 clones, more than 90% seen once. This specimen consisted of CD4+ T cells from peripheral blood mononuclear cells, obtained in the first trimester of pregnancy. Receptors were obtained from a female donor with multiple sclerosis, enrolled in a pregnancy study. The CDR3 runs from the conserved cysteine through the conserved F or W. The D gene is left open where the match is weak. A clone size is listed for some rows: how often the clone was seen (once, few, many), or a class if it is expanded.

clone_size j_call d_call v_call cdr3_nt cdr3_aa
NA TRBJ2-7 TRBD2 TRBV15 TGTGCCACCAGCAGCGGGACTAGCGGGAAAAACGAGCAGTACTTC CATSSGTSGKNEQYF
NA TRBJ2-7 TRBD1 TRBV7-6 TGTGCCAGCAGCTCAGGGACAGGGACCTACGAGCAGTACTTC CASSSGTGTYEQYF
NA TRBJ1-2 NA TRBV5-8 TGTGCCAGCAGCTTCCTGGGGGCTTATGGCTACACCTTC CASSFLGAYGYTF
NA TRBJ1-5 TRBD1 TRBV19 TGTGCCAGTAGCATCGGGACAGGGCCTTCAAATCAGCCCCAGCATTTT CASSIGTGPSNQPQHF
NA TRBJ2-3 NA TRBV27 TGTGCCAGCAGTCTGCGGCCAGGGGCAGATACGCAGTATTTT CASSLRPGADTQYF
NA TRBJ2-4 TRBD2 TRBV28 TGTGCCAGCAGCCTACCCGGGACTATACTAGCCAAAAACATTCAGTACTTC CASSLPGTILAKNIQYF
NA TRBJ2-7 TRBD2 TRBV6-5 TGTGCCAGCAGTTACACCGGGACTAGCGGATACGAGCAGTACTTC CASSYTGTSGYEQYF
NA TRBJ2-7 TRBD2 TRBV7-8 TGTGCCAGCAGCCCACGGACTAGCTTCCACGAGCAGTACTTC CASSPRTSFHEQYF
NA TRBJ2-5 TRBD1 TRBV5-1 TGCGCCAGCAGCCCCCGGACAGGGAGAGAGACCCAGTACTTC CASSPRTGRETQYF
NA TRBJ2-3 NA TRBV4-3 TGCGCCAGCAGCCAAGGAGCGATGAACACAGATACGCAGTATTTT CASSQGAMNTDTQYF
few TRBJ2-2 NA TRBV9 TGTGCCAGCAGCGTAGTAGAGGGCAACGGGGAGCTGTTTTTT CASSVVEGNGELFF
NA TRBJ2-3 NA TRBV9 TGTGCCAGCAGCGTAGTCGGGCAGGGAATCACAGATACGCAGTATTTT CASSVVGQGITDTQYF
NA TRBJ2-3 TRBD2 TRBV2 TGTGCCAGCCGGCTAGCGGGAGTTGTAGATACGCAGTATTTT CASRLAGVVDTQYF
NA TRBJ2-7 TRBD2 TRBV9 TGTGCCAGCAGCCTTAGAGGGGCGGGAGGGGAGCAGTACTTC CASSLRGAGGEQYF
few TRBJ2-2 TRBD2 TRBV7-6 TGTGCCAGCAGCTACCTCGGGACTAGCGGTGGAGCGCCCGGGGAGCTGTTTTTT CASSYLGTSGGAPGELFF
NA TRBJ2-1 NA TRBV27 TGTGCCAGCAGTTTGCGAGTCATGGATGAGCAGTTCTTC CASSLRVMDEQFF
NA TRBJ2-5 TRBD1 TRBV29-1 TGCAGTGATACAGGGGGCGTAGGGGAGACCCAGTACTTC CSDTGGVGETQYF
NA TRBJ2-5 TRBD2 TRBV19 TGTGCCAGTACTGGACTAGCGGGAGGGGCCCAGTACTTC CASTGLAGGAQYF
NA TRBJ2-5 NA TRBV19 TGTGCCAGTAGTATCGCGGAGACCCAGTACTTC CASSIAETQYF
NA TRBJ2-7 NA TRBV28 TGTGCCAGCAGTTTTGGGCTATTAGGGGTTAGGGGGTACGAGCAGTACTTC CASSFGLLGVRGYEQYF
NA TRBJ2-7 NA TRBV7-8 TGTGCCAGCAGCTTTACTAGCTCTGAGCAGTACTTC CASSFTSSEQYF
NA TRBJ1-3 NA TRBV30 TGTGCCTGGACAGGCGATTCTGGAAACACCATATATTTT CAWTGDSGNTIYF
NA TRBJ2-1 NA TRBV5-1 TGCGCCAGCAGCTTGGGGCAGCGATTATCCTACAATGAGCAGTTCTTC CASSLGQRLSYNEQFF
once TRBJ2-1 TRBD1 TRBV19 TGTGCCAGTAGTCATCGACAGGGATACAATGAGCAGTTCTTC CASSHRQGYNEQFF
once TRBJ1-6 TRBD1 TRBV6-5 TGTGCCAGCAGTTACTTCGGGACAGGGTATTCACCCCTCCACTTT CASSYFGTGYSPLHF
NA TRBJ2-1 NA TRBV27 TGTGCCAGCGGAGGACTTTCATACAATGAGCAGTTCTTC CASGGLSYNEQFF
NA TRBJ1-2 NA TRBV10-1 TGCGCCAGCAGAACAGGGCATGGCTACACCTTC CASRTGHGYTF
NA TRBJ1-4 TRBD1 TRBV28 TGTGCCAGCAGTCCTTGGCCCAAAGGGGGCGCAGATCGCGGTGAAAAACTGTTTTTT CASSPWPKGGADRGEKLFF
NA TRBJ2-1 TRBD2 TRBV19 TGTGCCAGTAGTATAGATCTCTCTGGCGGGAGCTACAATGAGCAGTTCTTC CASSIDLSGGSYNEQFF
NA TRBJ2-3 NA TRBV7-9 TGTGCCAGCAGCTTAGTCACATGGTCCTTGCTAGATACGCAGTATTTT CASSLVTWSLLDTQYF
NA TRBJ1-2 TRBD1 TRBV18 TGTGCCAGCTCACCAAAGGGACAGGTCAACTATGGCTACACCTTC CASSPKGQVNYGYTF
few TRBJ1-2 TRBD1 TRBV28 TGTGCCAGCAGGTCCTCGGGACAGGAGTACGGCTACACCTTC CASRSSGQEYGYTF
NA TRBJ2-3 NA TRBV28 TGTGCCAGCAGTTTATATATTACGCAGTATTTT CASSLYITQYF
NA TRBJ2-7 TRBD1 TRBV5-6 TGTGCCAGCAGCCCCGGGACAGTTAACGAGCAGTACTTC CASSPGTVNEQYF
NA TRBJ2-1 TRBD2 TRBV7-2 TGTGCCAGCAGCTTAGTGCCTAGCGGGAGTGGATATGAGCAGTTCTTC CASSLVPSGSGYEQFF
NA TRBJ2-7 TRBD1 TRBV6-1 TGTGCCAGCAGTGGAAATACAGGGGGCTACGAGCAGTACTTC CASSGNTGGYEQYF
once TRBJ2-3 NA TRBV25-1 TGTGCCAGCAGTTCGCAGGGTGCTCCCACAGATACGCAGTATTTT CASSSQGAPTDTQYF
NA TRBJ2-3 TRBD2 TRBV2 TGTGCCAGCAACCAAAGACTAGCGAGCCTCACAGATACGCAGTATTTT CASNQRLASLTDTQYF
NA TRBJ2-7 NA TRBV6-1 TGTGCCAGCAGTTCGGGGGTCGAGCAGTACTTC CASSSGVEQYF
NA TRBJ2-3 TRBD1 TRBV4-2 TGTGCCAGCAGCCAAGACCCGGGACAGGGAGCAGATACGCAGTATTTT CASSQDPGQGADTQYF